This TCR beta chain was identified in a study of CD8 T cells in ankylosing spondylitis. The TCR beta libraries were generated through quantitative 5'-RACE incorporating molecular barcodes. TCRdb reprocessed the 5' RACE reads with MiXCR, giving one entry per CDR3 protein. The sample shows some 300,000 distinct CDR3 sequences, around 21% of them seen only once. The V end was cut by 2 bases, the J end by 5 bases, with 13 bases between. There are 15 residues in the CDR3. Germline V gene lookup returns CDR1 MNHEY and CDR2 SVGEGT. Study outcomes and limitations: Ankylosing spondylitis blood seemed to carry a telltale TCR beta motif made of about 8 highly homologous variants. Within matched ankylosing spondylitis synovial fluid, disease-linked clones were reportedly significantly enriched.

Only a few counts were recorded for this clonotype. Antigen: not known. This chain joins TRBV6-2 or TRBV6-3 and TRBJ2-1; D tentatively fits TRBD1 or TRBD2 (6 bases each). The sequenced material came from blood, either unsorted or a sorted T cell fraction (not recorded which). This TCR was recovered from a female donor with ankylosing spondylitis or in good health (not recorded which). The CDR3 protein is CASSYGGGINNEQFF. CDR3 sequence (DNA): TGTGCCAGCAGTTACGGAGGGGGGATTAACAATGAGCAGTTCTTC.